This section outlines one T cell receptor (beta chain) sequence together with its context. V lost 7 bases, J lost 4 bases, and 20 bases lay in between. CDR3 length equals 15 residues. Per germline, CDR1 SQVTM and CDR2 ANQGSEA. Library preparation (for TCRbeta) was performed with unique molecular identifiers. TCRdb reprocessed the PCR reads via MiXCR and lists one record per CDR3 protein. The sample has about 500,000 distinct CDR3 sequences, approximately 29% seen once. The sample originates from a study of T-cell reconstitution after alpha-beta-depleted transplantation in children. This sequence was found in a human donor who donated a stem cell graft to a child with aplastic anemia. V gene TRBV29-1 combines with J gene TRBJ1-3, with a tentative D call TRBD1 (5 bases). The sequenced sample was PBMCs from the stem cell graft donor, obtained from the stem cell graft. CDR3 residues: CSGVATGLGGNTIYF. In nucleotides, the CDR3 is TGCAGCGGTGTAGCAACAGGTTTGGGGGGAAACACCATATATTTT.